This TCR beta chain emerged from a study of T cell repertoires in cytomegalovirus infection. Study overall: Selected CMV epitopes included recently identified HLA-C-restricted ones as well as well-studied HLA-B-restricted ones. An indication of both CMV infection and matching HLA type came from public TCR beta signatures.

TCRdb re-called the reads through MiXCR, storing one row per CDR3 protein. Among about 770,000 distinct CDR3 sequences listed, 25% to 35% were seen once. Study-level points and caveats: Summed frequency of shared TCR beta families picked out CMV carriers who also had the relevant HLA. CMV-specific TCR beta clonotypes restricted by HLA-C were the ones dominating the ex vivo response.

Germline V CDR1 and CDR2: SGHAT, FQNNGV. This CDR3 is 15 amino acids long. The trim removed 4 bases at V and 8 bases at J, leaving 5 bases unmatched. Turning to this clonotype: Its specificity is not known.

This chain uses TRBV11-2 with TRBJ2-2, with TRBD1 identical over 12 bases. Sequencing used cultured CD8+ T cells from PBMCs, obtained from culture after CMV antigen stimulation. This receptor was taken from a human donor in good health (CMV status not recorded). Some clones in this sample may be carry-over from other donors' samples. CDR3 sequence reads: CASSSGQGALGELFF. Written as DNA, the CDR3 is TGTGCCAGCAGCTCGGGACAGGGGGCCCTAGGGGAGCTGTTTTTT.